Listed here are 30 T cell receptor beta chains from one sample, sequenced in a study of tumor and adjacent non-tumor tissue in lung cancer. The library came from three nested PCR rounds adapted from ARM-PCR protocols. TCRdb reprocessed the multiplex PCR reads via MiXCR and lists one record per CDR3 protein. The sample lists around 210,000 distinct CDR3 sequences, 71% occurring once. The template was RNA from unsorted bulk tissue. Sequenced: lung tumor tissue. The receptor set was obtained from a man in his 60s with non-small cell lung cancer.

Worth noting for this clonotype: This may be a read error, as it is one base from a much larger clone. The chain uses TRBV6-2 or TRBV6-3 and TRBJ1-2, with a tentative D call TRBD1 (5 bases). Trimming took off 11 bases at V and 0 bases at J, with 19 bases between the two ends. Germline-derived CDR1 and CDR2 are MNHEY and SVGEGT. The CDR3 is 15 residues long. In DNA, the CDR3 is TGTGCCGTAAGGGGCGGCGGAATGCCTAACTATGGCTACACCTTC. This codes for CAVRGGGMPNYGYTF.

To note about this clonotype: A much larger clone differs by one base, so this may be a read error. The chain is built from TRBV20-1 and TRBJ1-3; D call uncertain. Germline V gives CDR1 DFQATT, CDR2 SNEGSKA (reference sequence). This CDR3 spans 14 amino acids. CDR3 sequence reads: CSARGPVSGNTINF. The CDR3, as DNA: TGCAGTGCTCGCGGGCCTGTCTCTGGAAACACCATAAATTTT.

Concerning this clonotype itself: Being one base from a much bigger clone, this may be a read error. The V gene is TRBV20-1, the J gene TRBJ1-2; D unclear. CDR1 DFQATT and CDR2 SNEGSKA come from the germline V gene (reference sequence). CDR3 length: 14 amino acids. CDR3 region: CSARAGDVNYGCTF. The DNA of the CDR3 is TGCAGTGCTAGAGCCGGGGATGTTAACTATGGCTGCACCTTC.

As to this clonotype: A much larger clone differs by one base, so this may be a read error. The chain recombines TRBV20-1 with TRBJ2-1; possibly TRBD2 for D (6 bases). From germline, CDR1 is DFQATT and CDR2 SNEGSKA (reference sequence). The CDR3 spans 8 residues. CDR3 sequence reads: CSVGGGLF. For the CDR3, the DNA is TGCAGTGTGGGGGGTGGACTCTTC.

With respect to this clonotype: The junction differs from germline at one of its ends, possibly a read error. The CDR3 bases are TGCAGTACTAGACCGAACAGGGAATGGTGGGATGAGCAGTTCTTC. This gives the protein CSTRPNREWWDEQFF. The chain employs TRBV20-1 and TRBJ2-1; a weak D match, TRBD1 (6 bases). Germline CDR1 reads DFQATT; CDR2 reads SNEGSKA (reference sequence). The CDR3 sequence is 15 residues long.

As concerns this clonotype: It may be a read error: a sequence one base away is much more abundant. No conserved phenylalanine or tryptophan is present at the end of the CDR3, so a read error is the likely explanation. V usage is TRBV6-6 and J usage is TRBJ1-5; the D gene is possibly TRBD1 (6 bases). Looked up from germline, CDR1 is MNHNY and CDR2 is SVGAGI (reference sequence). This CDR3 has 14 amino acids. The V and J ends lost 3 bases and 5 bases respectively, with 11 bases between them. The CDR3 here is CASSYSDSYQPQHS. DNA of the CDR3: TGTGCCAGCAGTTATTCGGACAGCTATCAGCCCCAGCATTCT.

This rearrangement joins TRBV5-1 to TRBJ2-5, with no clear D. Deletions cut 6 bases from V and 2 bases from J, with 11 bases between. Per the germline V gene, CDR1 is SGHRS and CDR2 is YFSETQ. The CDR3 runs 13 residues. CDR3 DNA sequence: TGCGCCAGCATTGTTGGGTCTCAAGAGACCCAGTACTTC. Protein: CASIVGSQETQYF.

Remarks on this clonotype: Being one base from a much bigger clone, this may be a read error. The rearrangement links TRBV29-1 to TRBJ1-1, with TRBD1 identical over 8 bases. Germline-derived CDR1 and CDR2 are SQVTM and ANQGSEA. CDR3 size: 13 residues. The CDR3 reads CSVTTGANAEAFF. CDR3 sequence (DNA): TGCAGCGTGACGACAGGGGCGAACGCTGAAGCTTTCTTT.

About this clonotype itself: The conserved phenylalanine or tryptophan is not found at the CDR3 terminus, so this likely reflects a read error. The chain has TRBV4-3 and TRBJ2-2; the D gene could be TRBD1 or TRBD2 (5 bases each). Germline V gene sequence: CDR1 LGHNA, CDR2 YSLEER. With 6 bases removed from V and 5 bases from J, the gap between germline ends came to 22 bases. The CDR3 runs to 17 residues. The CDR3 is CASSHKPGRGGTGELFL. In nucleotides, the CDR3 is TGCGCCAGCAGTCACAAACCGGGACGAGGAGGTACCGGGGAGCTGTTTCTT.

Concerning this clonotype itself: This CDR3 is missing its conserved last phenylalanine or tryptophan, likely due to a read error. The chain joins TRBV6-2 or TRBV6-3 to TRBJ2-1, with no clear D. The CDR3 is 11 amino acids. Germline V lookup: CDR1 MNHEY, CDR2 SVGEGT. Deletions cut 3 bases from V and 12 bases from J, with 9 bases between. In DNA form, the CDR3 reads TGTGCCAGCAGTTATGGGCCTACGCAGTTCTTA. Protein product: CASSYGPTQFL.

On this clonotype: This clone may be a read error of a much larger clone one base away. The chain combines TRBV20-1 with TRBJ2-3, with 12 bases lining up with TRBD2. The germline V gene encodes CDR1 DFQATT and CDR2 SNEGSKA (reference sequence). The CDR3 loop spans 15 amino acids. The CDR3 sequence is CSATPSGRASDAQYF. The DNA of the CDR3 is TGCAGTGCCACTCCTAGCGGGAGGGCCTCAGATGCGCAGTATTTT.

Concerning this clonotype itself: The germline gene is not matched at one end of the junction; a read error may be the cause. This chain uses TRBV20-1 with TRBJ2-1, with 10 bases matching TRBD2. Germline assignment: CDR1 DFQATT and CDR2 SNEGSKA (reference sequence). The CDR3 loop spans 16 amino acids. The DNA for the CDR3 is TGCAGTGTTAGACCCTCCACTAGCGGGGTCTACAATGAGCAGTTCTTC. Protein sequence: CSVRPSTSGVYNEQFF.

This clonotype came up once. The chain couples TRBV14 to TRBJ1-6, with D uncertain. The germline gives CDR1 SGHDN, CDR2 FVKESK. The V and J ends lost 4 bases and 8 bases respectively, with 9 bases between them. The CDR3 sequence is 13 residues long. The CDR3 protein is CASSLRIDSPLHF. CDR3 DNA sequence: TGTGCCAGCAGCCTGAGGATAGATTCACCCCTCCACTTT.

The chain carries TRBV11-3 and TRBJ1-1; D gene uncertain. Germline CDR1 reads SGHNT; CDR2 reads YENEEA. This CDR3 has 14 residues. Deletions cut 1 base from V and 8 bases from J, with 14 bases between. The CDR3 loop is CASSLVRANKEAFF. In nucleotides, the CDR3 is TGTGCCAGCAGCTTAGTCAGAGCTAACAAAGAAGCTTTCTTT.

Concerning this clonotype: The conserved phenylalanine or tryptophan normally closing the CDR3 is absent here, so this likely arose from a read error. The chain carries TRBV6-2 or TRBV6-3 and TRBJ2-3; 10 bases are shared with TRBD2. From germline, CDR1 is MNHEY and CDR2 SVGEGT. The CDR3 has 18 amino acids. The CDR3 sequence: CASSDDGLLAGLTDTQYP. The CDR3 DNA reads as TGTGCCAGCAGTGACGATGGGTTACTAGCGGGGCTCACAGACACGCAGTATCCT.

This clonotype was seen ten or more times. This chain joins TRBV12-3 or TRBV12-4 and TRBJ1-6; 7 nucleotides line up with TRBD1. V lost 6 bases and J lost 4; bases outside the gene matches: 6. This CDR3 contains 15 residues. The CDR3 nucleotides are TGTGCCAGCAGCCGGGGGACAGTTTATAATTCACCCCTCCACTTT. It yields the protein CASSRGTVYNSPLHF.

The V call is TRBV12-3 or TRBV12-4, the J call TRBJ2-3; 8 nucleotides agree with TRBD2. The CDR3 contains 16 residues. V gave up 2 bases and J gave up 5 bases; unmatched junction bases: 9. The CDR3 nucleotides read TGTGCCAGCAGTTTAAGACCAGCGGGGGACATAGATACGCAGTATTTT. Protein product: CASSLRPAGDIDTQYF.

With respect to this clonotype: This clone may be a read error of a much larger clone one base away. Likely a read error: the CDR3 ends without its conserved phenylalanine or tryptophan. The chain has TRBV11-1 and TRBJ1-1; the D is unclear. V gave up 3 bases and J gave up 4 bases, with 12 bases separating them. Germline V gene sequence: CDR1 SGHAT, CDR2 FQDESV (reference sequence). The CDR3 runs 14 residues. CDR3 DNA: TGTGCCAGCAGCTTGGACCGTCTGAGCACTGAAGCTTTCTCT. This sequence encodes CASSLDRLSTEAFS.

Worth noting for this clonotype: The CDR3 does not end in the conserved phenylalanine or tryptophan, so this is likely a read error. CDR3 protein: CNAELAGKTDTQYY. The CDR3 DNA sequence: TGCAATGCTGAACTAGCGGGGAAGACAGATACGCAGTATTAT. V usage is TRBV20-1 and J usage is TRBJ2-3, with 10 bases matching TRBD2. Germline V lookup: CDR1 DFQATT, CDR2 SNEGSKA (reference sequence). CDR3 length equals 14 residues.

Remarks on this clonotype: No conserved phenylalanine or tryptophan ends this CDR3, so it is likely a read error. It is unclear where the CDR3 begins or ends on the DNA, so no DNA is shown, and the CDR3 is as TCRdb lists it. The chain couples TRBV11-1 to TRBJ1-1; the DNA was not used to check the table's D call, TRBD1. Inclusive of both ends, the CDR3 amounts to 14 amino acids. Germline V gene data show CDR1 as SGHAT and CDR2 as FQDESV (reference sequence). Here the CDR3 reads CASSSRGRATEAFS.

This clonotype was picked up a small number of times. The V call is TRBV6-5, the J call TRBJ2-4, with 7 bases lining up with TRBD2. V was pared by 8 bases and J by 7 bases, with 8 bases of the junction left unmatched. The CDR3 is 13 amino acids. CDR1 MNHEY and CDR2 SVGAGI come from the germline V gene. The CDR3 sequence: CASGPRGVNIQYF. The CDR3 coding sequence is TGTGCCAGCGGTCCTCGGGGGGTGAACATTCAGTACTTC.

This clonotype was counted many times. The rearrangement joins TRBV4-3 to TRBJ1-4; no firm D call. CDR3 length equals 16 residues. CDR1 and CDR2 from the germline V gene are LGHNA and YSLEER. V lost 0 bases and J lost 6, with 14 bases in between. CDR3 region: CASSQDPDMSDEKLFF. DNA for the CDR3: TGCGCCAGCAGCCAAGATCCAGACATGTCTGATGAAAAACTGTTTTTT.

For this clonotype: Because it lacks the conserved phenylalanine or tryptophan at the end, this CDR3 is likely a read error. Because the CDR3's place on the DNA is in doubt, the DNA is left out and the CDR3 is given as listed by TCRdb. The chain recombines TRBV6-2 or TRBV6-3 with TRBJ1-2; TRBD1 is the table's D call and was not checked against the DNA. Ends included, the CDR3 has 14 residues. Germline CDR1 and CDR2: MNHEY and SVGEGT. The CDR3 region is CASSQRDRVAWLHL.

To note about this clonotype: One base away lies a much larger clone, so this may be a sequencing read error. This sequence joins TRBV20-1 and TRBJ2-1; TRBD2 matches at 8 bases. CDR3 size: 16 residues. With 0 bases clipped from V and 5 bases from J, the junction kept 9 bases outside the gene matches. Germline CDR1 is DFQATT and CDR2 is SNEGSKA (reference sequence). The CDR3 sequence: CSARESGGLPNNEQFF. The CDR3 region has the DNA TGCAGTGCTAGAGAATCGGGAGGGCTCCCCAACAATGAGCAGTTCTTC.

Comments on this clonotype: Lacking the conserved final phenylalanine or tryptophan, this CDR3 likely reflects a read error. The V call is TRBV20-1, the J call TRBJ2-3; TRBD2 aligns across 8 bases. V dropped 8 bases and J dropped 2; count of bases not matched to a gene: 9. The length of the CDR3 is 14 residues. Germline V lookup: CDR1 DFQATT, CDR2 SNEGSKA (reference sequence). The chain's CDR3 is CSSAIAGITDTQYY. The CDR3 nucleotides read TGCAGTTCTGCCATAGCGGGAATCACAGATACGCAGTATTAT.

About this clonotype itself: This sequence may be a read error, since a much larger clone differs from it by one base. The chain is built from TRBV6-1 and TRBJ2-1, with unresolved D. V was trimmed by 6 bases and J by 4 bases, leaving 7 bases between them. The CDR3 sequence is 12 residues long. The germline gives CDR1 MNHNS, CDR2 SASEGT. The CDR3 DNA follows: TGTGCCAGCAGGCCGATTTACAATGAGCAGTTCTTC. This codes for CASRPIYNEQFF.

This clonotype has only a few counts. This may come from a read error, since a much larger clone is one base off. CDR3 region: CSAIRLAGGSTSIDTQYF. The CDR3, as DNA: TGCAGTGCTATACGTTTAGCGGGGGGTTCAACTAGCATAGATACGCAGTATTTT. V is TRBV20-1 and J is TRBJ2-3; TRBD2 matches 10 bases. This CDR3 is 18 amino acids long. Germline values: CDR1 DFQATT, CDR2 SNEGSKA (reference sequence).

In this sample, this clonotype turned up once. The chain links TRBV20-1 to TRBJ2-1; D is possibly TRBD2 (6 bases). The CDR3 contains 17 residues. Trimming left V 4 bases short and J 6 bases short, with 25 bases between. The germline V gene has CDR1 DFQATT and CDR2 SNEGSKA (reference sequence). The CDR3 nucleotides are TGCAGTGCTACCCTGGGTAGCCGGGGGATTAGCGTCAATGAGCAGTTCTTC. Translation: CSATLGSRGISVNEQFF.

Notes on this clonotype: This could be a read error, since a much larger clone is one nucleotide away. V and J are TRBV6-6 and TRBJ2-5, with TRBD1 identical over 9 bases. The CDR3 totals 13 residues. The V gene's germline CDR1 is MNHNY and CDR2 SVGAGI (reference sequence). The CDR3 region is CASSGDRAETQHF. CDR3 nucleotide sequence: TGTGCCAGCAGTGGGGACAGGGCCGAGACCCAGCACTTC.

The chain uses TRBV11-2 and TRBJ2-2; TRBD2 is a possible D gene (5 bases). The germline V gene has CDR1 SGHAT and CDR2 FQNNGV. The CDR3 consists of 12 residues. V was cut by 6 bases and J by 11 bases, with 13 bases left in between. The CDR3 sequence is CASRTGVSELFF. The DNA of the CDR3 is TGTGCCAGCAGGACCGGGGTCAGTGAGCTGTTTTTT. Together with reference TRBV11-2 and TRBJ2-2, the CDR3 gives the full variable domain: EAGVAQSPRYKIIEKRQSVAFWCNPISGHATLYWYQQILGQGPKLLIQFQNNGVVDDSQLPKDRFSAERLKGVDSTLKIQPAKLEDSAVYLCASRTGVSELFFGEGSRLTVL.